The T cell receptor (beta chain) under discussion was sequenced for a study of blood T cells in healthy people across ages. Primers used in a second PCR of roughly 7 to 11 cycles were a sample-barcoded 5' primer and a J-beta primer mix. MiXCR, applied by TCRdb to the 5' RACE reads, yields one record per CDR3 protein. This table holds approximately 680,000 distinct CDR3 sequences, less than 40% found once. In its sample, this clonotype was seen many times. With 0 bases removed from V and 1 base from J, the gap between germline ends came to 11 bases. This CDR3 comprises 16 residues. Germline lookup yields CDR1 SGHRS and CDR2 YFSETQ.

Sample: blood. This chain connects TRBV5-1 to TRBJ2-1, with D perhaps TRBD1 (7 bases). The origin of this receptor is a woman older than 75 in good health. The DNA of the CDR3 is TGCGCCAGCAGCTTGGGGGCAGGGGGGTCCTACAATGAGCAGTTCTTC. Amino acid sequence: CASSLGAGGSYNEQFF.